This entry lists 24 T cell receptor beta chains sequenced from one sample in a study of OX40 agonist ivuxolimab in advanced cancers. Sequencing used immunoSEQ multiplex PCR; TCRdb keeps in-frame clones, though not all of them. The data contain tens of thousands of clones, more than 70% of them singletons. The source was CD4+ or CD8+ T cells sorted from blood, collected in a trial of the OX40 agonist ivuxolimab. All receptors derive from an adult with an advanced solid tumor such as melanoma, head and neck, liver or kidney cancer.

J is TRBJ2-7 and V is TRBV28; D not resolved. This CDR3 region has 14 residues. Germline V lookup: CDR1 MDHEN, CDR2 SYDVKM. V shed 6 bases and J shed 0 bases, with 12 bases lying between them. The CDR3 bases are TGTGCCAGCAGCGAACAGTTAAGCTCCTACGAGCAGTACTTC. This gives the protein CASSEQLSSYEQYF. The variable domain in full, completed from reference TRBV28 and TRBJ2-7, reads DVKVTQSSRYLVKRTGEKVFLECVQDMDHENMFWYRQDPGLGLRLIYFSYDVKMKEKGDIPEGYSVSREKKERFSLILESASTNQTSMYLCASSEQLSSYEQYFGPGTRLTVT.

V gene TRBV19 combines with J gene TRBJ1-5; no firm D call. Between the trimmed V and J ends, which lost 6 bases and 1 base, there was a span of 10 bases. This CDR3 is built from 14 residues. Germline lookup yields CDR1 LNHDA and CDR2 SQIVND (reference sequence). Written as DNA, the CDR3 is TGTGCCAGTAGACGGGCGGGGAGCAATCAGCCCCAGCATTTT. It encodes CASRRAGSNQPQHF.

This chain uses TRBV5-6 with TRBJ2-4; no clear D gene. This CDR3 has 15 residues. Per germline, CDR1 SGHDT and CDR2 YYEEEE. V was cut by 0 bases and J by 0 bases, with 7 bases left in between. The CDR3 DNA reads TGTGCCAGCAGCTTGGGGCAGCTAGCCAAAAACATTCAGTACTTC. Translated, it gives CASSLGQLAKNIQYF.

The chain joins TRBV21-1 to TRBJ1-3; the DNA was not compared with TRBD1, the D call given in the table. TRBV21-1 is a listed pseudogene. The CDR3 sequence is 20 residues long. In DNA, the CDR3 is TGTGCCAGCAGCAGCCGATCGGGACAGGGTGTCTGTAAGCCTGGAAACACCATATATTTT. Amino acid sequence: CASSSRSGQGVCKPGNTIYF.

This clone showed up just a few times. V and J are TRBV30 and TRBJ1-4; TRBD1 agrees at 9 bases. The CDR3 loop spans 13 amino acids. V shed 2 bases, J shed 8 bases, and the junction held 3 bases outside the gene matches. The germline CDR1 and CDR2 sequences are GTSNPN and SVGIG (reference sequence). The DNA for the CDR3 is TGTGCCTGGAGTTTGGGACAGGGCGAAAAACTGTTTTTT. Encoded protein: CAWSLGQGEKLFF.

This chain joins TRBV2 and TRBJ1-3; D is ambiguous. The germline V gene has CDR1 SNHLY and CDR2 FYNNEI. Trimming left V 4 bases short and J 4 bases short, with 8 bases between. The CDR3 length is 13 residues. The DNA of the CDR3 is TGTGCCAGCAGTGTTAAACAGGGAAACACCATATATTTT. As protein: CASSVKQGNTIYF.

The V and J genes are TRBV2 and TRBJ1-4; D gene unclear. This CDR3 is built from 14 residues. Between the trimmed V and J ends, which lost 6 bases and 0 bases, there was a span of 8 bases. CDR1 is SNHLY and CDR2 is FYNNEI in the germline V gene. CDR3 DNA: TGTGCCAGCAGCTTCTCAGCAACTAATGAAAAACTGTTTTTT. It specifies CASSFSATNEKLFF.

V is TRBV11-2 and J is TRBJ1-1, with unresolved D. V was shortened by 4 bases and J by 3 bases, with 18 bases between the two germline ends. CDR1 is SGHAT and CDR2 is FQNNGV in the germline V gene. The CDR3 is 16 amino acids. The CDR3 coding sequence is TGTGCCAGCAGCTCAGAGAGGGCGACGAAGTACACTGAAGCTTTCTTT. This codes for CASSSERATKYTEAFF.

This clone was observed a few times. This sequence joins TRBV15 and TRBJ1-1, with D uncertain. Between the trimmed V and J ends, which lost 0 bases and 2 bases, there was a span of 4 bases. The V gene's germline CDR1 is LNHNV and CDR2 YYDKDF (reference sequence). This CDR3 comprises 13 residues. The DNA of the CDR3 is TGTGCCACCAGCAGAGATAGTAACACTGAAGCTTTCTTT. The encoded protein is CATSRDSNTEAFF.

The chain is built from TRBV4-2 and TRBJ2-7; D possibly corresponds to TRBD1 (6 bases). The germline V gene has CDR1 LGHNA and CDR2 YNFKEQ. This CDR3 region has 16 residues. V was cut by 0 bases and J by 3 bases, with 15 bases left in between. For the CDR3, the DNA is TGTGCCAGCAGCCAAGACCCGACAGGAACCTTCTACGAGCAGTACTTC. It specifies CASSQDPTGTFYEQYF.

Details on this clone: Relative to the germline gene, one junction end is altered; a read error may explain this. The chain carries TRBV27 and TRBJ1-1, with D maybe TRBD1 (6 bases). This CDR3 spans 15 amino acids. CDR1 and CDR2 from the germline V gene are MNHEY and SMNVEV (reference sequence). The CDR3 DNA reads TGTGCCAGCAGTTTATCGGCTCAGGGGAACGCTGAAGCTTTCTTT. The encoded protein is CASSLSAQGNAEAFF.

The chain uses TRBV21-1 and TRBJ1-4; the DNA was not used to check the table's D call, TRBD1. TRBV21-1 is shown as a pseudogene. The CDR3 loop spans 15 amino acids. CDR3 DNA sequence: TGTGCCAGCAGCAAAGAGGGGACAGAAGAAGAAAAACTGTTTTTT. This gives the protein CASSKEGTEEEKLFF.

V gene TRBV2 combines with J gene TRBJ1-2, with 9 bases matching TRBD1. J gave up 7 bases and V 6 bases, and 6 bases lay outside the gene matches. The V gene's germline CDR1 is SNHLY and CDR2 FYNNEI. CDR3 size: 13 residues. CDR3 DNA sequence: TGTGCCAGCAGGGGACAGGGCCTAATTGGCTACACCTTC. Amino acids: CASRGQGLIGYTF.

The chain carries TRBV5-1 and TRBJ2-5; weak D call: TRBD1 (5 bases). The germline gives CDR1 SGHRS, CDR2 YFSETQ. With 0 bases removed from V and 4 bases from J, the gap between germline ends came to 10 bases. The CDR3 is 14 amino acids. CDR3: CASSLVGQGETQYF. DNA of the CDR3: TGCGCCAGCAGCTTGGTGGGGCAGGGAGAGACCCAGTACTTC.

Only a few counts were recorded for this clone. The rearrangement joins TRBV25-1 to TRBJ1-1; the D is unclear. Trimming pared 1 base from V and 1 base from J, leaving 13 bases between. The V gene's germline CDR1 is MGHDK and CDR2 SYGVNS. The CDR3 contains 16 residues. The CDR3 loop reads CASSESIGQSNTEAFF. The DNA for the CDR3 is TGTGCCAGCAGTGAATCGATCGGGCAGTCGAACACTGAAGCTTTCTTT.

This sequence joins TRBV5-1 and TRBJ2-7, with 7 positions matching TRBD1. The CDR3 covers 15 residues. V shed 4 bases and J 6 bases; nucleotides not matched to a gene: 13. Germline CDR1 and CDR2: SGHRS and YFSETQ. CDR3 residues: CASSPEPTGLVEQYF. Written as DNA, the CDR3 is TGCGCCAGCAGCCCCGAACCGACAGGGTTGGTCGAGCAGTACTTC.

This clone was recorded a few times. The rearrangement uses TRBV6-1 and TRBJ1-6; D unclear. The CDR3 loop spans 14 amino acids. V lost 4 bases, J lost 10 bases, and 14 bases lay in between. Germline values: CDR1 MNHNS, CDR2 SASEGT. CDR3 region: CASSAGPYGSPLHF. The CDR3 nucleotides are TGTGCCAGCAGTGCCGGCCCTTACGGATCACCCCTCCACTTT.

The rearrangement uses TRBV27 and TRBJ1-4, with TRBD1 matching 7 bases. V dropped 5 bases and J dropped 12; count of bases not matched to a gene: 15. Germline V CDR1 and CDR2: MNHEY, SMNVEV (reference sequence). The CDR3 is 15 residues long. The CDR3: CASSPRDSLMKELFF. The CDR3 DNA reads TGTGCCAGCAGTCCCAGGGACAGTTTAATGAAGGAACTGTTTTTT.

V and J are TRBV15 and TRBJ1-5; unclear D gene. The CDR3 consists of 12 residues. V lost 11 bases and J lost 4, with 12 bases in between. CDR1 and CDR2 (germline): LNHNV, YYDKDF (reference sequence). CDR3 loop: CAVGRRNQPQHF. The CDR3 DNA sequence: TGTGCCGTCGGTCGGAGAAATCAGCCCCAGCATTTT.

The genes are TRBV7-9 and TRBJ1-5; 10 nucleotides match TRBD1. Per the germline V gene, CDR1 is SEHNR and CDR2 is FQNEAQ (reference sequence). V shed 1 base, J shed 6 bases, and the junction held 3 bases outside the gene matches. The CDR3 consists of 15 residues. The CDR3 coding sequence is TGTGCCAGCAGCTTAGAGGACAGGGGGAGTCAGCCCCAGCATTTT. This gives the protein CASSLEDRGSQPQHF.

CDR3 nucleotide sequence: TGTGCCAGCAGCGTAGGACAAAACGCCATAGCTGAGGGATACGAGCAGTACTTC. Its protein is CASSVGQNAIAEGYEQYF. The chain carries TRBV9 and TRBJ2-7, with D perhaps matching TRBD2 (5 bases). Trimming removed 0 bases from V and 4 bases from J, with 23 bases in between. Per the germline V gene, CDR1 is SGDLS and CDR2 is YYNGEE. The CDR3 has 18 residues.

This sequence joins TRBV20-1 and TRBJ2-3; no clear D gene. The CDR3 runs 11 residues. Germline CDR1 reads DFQATT; CDR2 reads SNEGSKA (reference sequence). Trimming took 7 bases from V and 5 from J, leaving 10 bases between them. DNA of the CDR3: TGCAGTGAACAATGGGGAGATACGCAGTATTTT. It yields the protein CSEQWGDTQYF.

This clone was observed once. The chain recombines TRBV6-5 with TRBJ1-2; D gene uncertain. The CDR3 is made up of 14 amino acids. V was trimmed by 2 bases and J by 1 base, leaving 8 bases between them. Germline V CDR1 and CDR2: MNHEY, SVGAGI. The CDR3 spells CASSYSPGNYGYTF. CDR3 DNA: TGTGCCAGCAGTTACAGCCCGGGTAACTATGGCTACACCTTC.

The rearrangement uses TRBV28 and TRBJ1-1, with 8 positions matching TRBD1. Germline CDR1 MDHEN, CDR2 SYDVKM. J gave up 6 bases and V 2 bases, and 8 bases lay outside the gene matches. This CDR3 region has 15 residues. The CDR3 sequence: CASSLGDRRAAEAFF. The CDR3 nucleotides are TGTGCCAGCAGTTTAGGGGACAGGAGGGCTGCTGAAGCTTTCTTT. Full variable domain (missing parts from reference TRBV28 and TRBJ1-1): DVKVTQSSRYLVKRTGEKVFLECVQDMDHENMFWYRQDPGLGLRLIYFSYDVKMKEKGDIPEGYSVSREKKERFSLILESASTNQTSMYLCASSLGDRRAAEAFFGQGTRLTVV.